A single sample gave rise to the 29 T cell receptor beta chains below, sequenced in a study of tumor-infiltrating lymphocytes in localized non-small cell lung cancer. Produced via immunoSEQ multiplex PCR; TCRdb's table is partial and in-frame only. Of some 15,000 clones listed, around 72% are singletons. The specimen was lung tumor tissue. The receptors originated from a human donor with non-small cell lung cancer.

V and J are TRBV15 and TRBJ2-1, with D tentatively TRBD2 (6 bases). CDR1 is LNHNV, CDR2 YYDKDF, per germline (reference sequence). This CDR3 is 15 amino acids long. With 0 bases removed from V and 5 bases from J, the gap between germline ends came to 11 bases. CDR3 nucleotide sequence: TGTGCCACCAGCAGAGATCTTGGGGGGAACAATGAGCAGTTCTTC. This encodes CATSRDLGGNNEQFF.

The chain couples TRBV6-1 to TRBJ1-5; tentative D call: TRBD1 (6 bases). This CDR3 spans 16 amino acids. Trimming removed 1 base at V and 3 bases at J, with 13 bases between. Germline CDR1 is MNHNS and CDR2 is SASEGT. This chain's CDR3 is CASSEGYGQTNQPQHF. DNA of the CDR3: TGTGCCAGCAGTGAAGGATATGGACAGACCAATCAGCCCCAGCATTTT.

This clone was detected only once. V and J are TRBV5-1 and TRBJ2-3, with D perhaps TRBD1 (5 bases). Germline V gene sequence: CDR1 SGHRS, CDR2 YFSETQ. The CDR3 runs to 17 residues. V was shortened by 0 bases and J by 4 bases, with 18 bases between the two germline ends. The CDR3 sequence: CASSLVLQGQTADTQYF. In DNA, the CDR3 is TGCGCCAGCAGCTTGGTGCTCCAGGGCCAAACGGCAGATACGCAGTATTTT. The full variable domain, completed using reference TRBV5-1 and TRBJ2-3, is KAGVTQTPRYLIKTRGQQVTLSCSPISGHRSVSWYQQTPGQGLQFLFEYFSETQRNKGNFPGRFSGRQFSNSRSEMNVSTLELGDSALYLCASSLVLQGQTADTQYFGPGTRLTVL.

V usage is TRBV7-8 and J usage is TRBJ2-7; D is uncertain. Germline CDR1 reads SGHVS; CDR2 reads FQNEAQ. The CDR3 contains 11 residues. V lost 2 bases to trimming and J lost 7 bases, with 6 bases between them. DNA for the CDR3: TGTGCCAGCAGCTTACAATGGGAGCAGTACTTC. The encoded protein is CASSLQWEQYF.

CDR3 nucleotide sequence: TGCAGCGTTGAGTCACCCGGGGGTGAAAAACTGTTTTTT. This sequence encodes CSVESPGGEKLFF. The chain carries TRBV29-1 and TRBJ1-4; a weak D match, TRBD1 (5 bases). This CDR3 spans 13 amino acids. Germline CDR1 SQVTM, CDR2 ANQGSEA. Between the trimmed V and J ends, which lost 3 bases and 7 bases, there was a span of 12 bases.

The chain recombines TRBV4-1 with TRBJ2-1; 13 bases agree with TRBD2. Germline CDR1 is MGHRA and CDR2 is YSYEKL. V gave up 2 bases and J gave up 8 bases; unmatched junction bases: 6. This CDR3 comprises 16 residues. The CDR3 nucleotides are TGCGCCAGCAGCCAAAGGACTAGCGGGGGCGGGGATGAGCAGTTCTTC. Protein sequence: CASSQRTSGGGDEQFF.

This chain uses TRBV19 with TRBJ2-5; D is perhaps TRBD1 (7 bases). V dropped 6 bases and J dropped 4 bases, with 12 bases sitting between them. Germline CDR1 LNHDA, CDR2 SQIVND (reference sequence). The length of the CDR3 is 13 residues. The chain's CDR3 is CASSDQGGETQYF. CDR3 bases: TGTGCCAGTAGCGATCAGGGGGGAGAGACCCAGTACTTC.

This clone was seen more than once but under ten times. The chain is built from TRBV19 and TRBJ1-1; the D is unclear. The CDR3 runs 13 residues. The germline CDR1 and CDR2 sequences are LNHDA and SQIVND (reference sequence). V lost 8 bases and J 3 bases, leaving 13 bases between the germline ends. CDR3 in amino acids: CASAGKRDTEAFF. Here the CDR3 DNA reads TGTGCCAGTGCAGGTAAGAGAGACACTGAAGCTTTCTTT.

Only one count was recorded for this clone. This chain uses TRBV28 with TRBJ2-7, with no clear D. V was clipped by 11 bases and J by 6 bases, with 20 bases between them. Germline lookup yields CDR1 MDHEN and CDR2 SYDVKM. The CDR3 runs 13 residues. Written as DNA, the CDR3 is TGTGCCTGCTTAACGCCCGGTTCGGGCGAGCAGTACTTC. Translation gives CACLTPGSGEQYF. Filled out from reference TRBV28 and TRBJ2-7, the complete variable domain reads DVKVTQSSRYLVKRTGEKVFLECVQDMDHENMFWYRQDPGLGLRLIYFSYDVKMKEKGDIPEGYSVSREKKERFSLILESASTNQTSMYLCACLTPGSGEQYFGPGTRLTVT.

The chain employs TRBV7-2 and TRBJ1-1; D gene unclear. Germline CDR1 reads SGHTA; CDR2 reads FQGNSA. The V end lost 5 bases, the J end lost 1 base, and 8 bases lay between the germline ends. CDR3 length equals 13 residues. The CDR3 spells CASSAQWNTEAFF. CDR3 in DNA: TGTGCCAGCAGCGCACAGTGGAACACTGAAGCTTTCTTT.

This clone was picked up one time. Mismatch with germline at one junction end may stem from a read error. The chain employs TRBV4-1 and TRBJ2-7; D not resolved. Looked up from germline, CDR1 is MGHRA and CDR2 is YSYEKL. CDR3 length equals 14 residues. The CDR3 nucleotides read TGTGCCAGCAGCCAAGACATGGCTTCCGCGCTCCAGTACTTC. Translated: CASSQDMASALQYF.

This sequence joins TRBV2 and TRBJ2-1; perhaps D is TRBD1 or TRBD2 (5 bases each). This CDR3 region has 14 residues. From germline, CDR1 is SNHLY and CDR2 FYNNEI. Trimming shortened V by 6 bases and J by 3 bases, and 12 bases separated the two germline ends. The CDR3 coding sequence is TGTGCCAGCAGCCAGAGGGGAGTCTACAATGAGCAGTTCTTC. Translating gives CASSQRGVYNEQFF.

The chain couples TRBV5-1 to TRBJ1-1; D is unclear. There are 14 residues in the CDR3. V was cut by 1 base and J by 4 bases, with 11 bases left in between. Germline CDR1 SGHRS, CDR2 YFSETQ. The CDR3 nucleotides read TGCGCCAGCAGCTTGTCCATCAGATCCACTGAAGCTTTCTTT. Amino acids: CASSLSIRSTEAFF.

The chain employs TRBV27 and TRBJ1-6, with 8 positions matching TRBD1. The J segment lost 7 bases and the V segment lost 5 bases, leaving 7 bases of the junction unmatched. Germline lookup yields CDR1 MNHEY and CDR2 SMNVEV (reference sequence). The CDR3 is 15 amino acids. The CDR3 sequence: CASSPPDRDNSPLHF. Written as DNA, the CDR3 is TGTGCCAGCAGTCCCCCGGACAGGGACAATTCACCCCTCCACTTT.

The chain joins TRBV7-9 to TRBJ2-1; D may be TRBD2 (5 bases). This CDR3 region has 14 residues. Germline V gives CDR1 SEHNR, CDR2 FQNEAQ (reference sequence). Trimming removed 6 bases from V and 6 bases from J, with 15 bases in between. The CDR3 region is CASSRSGITNEQFF. The CDR3 DNA reads TGTGCCAGCAGTCGATCGGGGATCACCAATGAGCAGTTCTTC. The variable domain in full, completed from reference TRBV7-9 and TRBJ2-1, reads DTGVSQNPRHKITKRGQNVTFRCDPISEHNRLYWYRQTLGQGPEFLTYFQNEAQLEKSRLLSDRFSAERPKGSFSTLEIQRTEQGDSAMYLCASSRSGITNEQFFGPGTRLTVL.

In nucleotides, the CDR3 is TGTGCCAGCACCCTCGGGGCCGGGGAGCTGTTTTTT. Protein sequence: CASTLGAGELFF. The V gene is TRBV7-8, the J gene TRBJ2-2; maybe TRBD2 (5 bases). This CDR3 contains 12 residues. The ends were cut back, 7 bases at V and 6 bases at J, with 9 bases in the middle. Germline V lookup: CDR1 SGHVS, CDR2 FQNEAQ.

This clone has just a few counts. This chain connects TRBV5-1 to TRBJ2-4; possible D gene TRBD1, 5 bases. Trimming cost V 1 base and J 8 bases, with 16 bases left between them. CDR1 and CDR2 from the germline V gene are SGHRS and YFSETQ. This CDR3 has 15 amino acids. As DNA, the CDR3 is TGCGCCAGCAGCTTGTCAGCGACAGCCGAGGACATTCAGTACTTC. The encoded protein is CASSLSATAEDIQYF.

The genes are TRBV28 and TRBJ1-3; D not certain. The V gene's germline CDR1 is MDHEN and CDR2 SYDVKM. There are 15 residues in the CDR3. V shed 5 bases and J shed 1 base, with 12 bases lying between them. The CDR3 bases are TGTGCCAGCAGTCCGATAGATCCTTCTGGAAACACCATATATTTT. This encodes CASSPIDPSGNTIYF.

The chain is built from TRBV5-1 and TRBJ1-1, with TRBD1 as a possible D gene (6 bases). Trimming took 5 bases from V and 7 from J, leaving 18 bases between them. CDR3 length equals 14 residues. Germline V gene sequence: CDR1 SGHRS, CDR2 YFSETQ. CDR3 sequence: CASSSRGGTVEAFF. The CDR3 bases are TGCGCCAGCAGTTCCAGGGGTGGAACTGTTGAAGCTTTCTTT.

The chain is built from TRBV5-4 and TRBJ2-3, with 8 bases identical to TRBD1. Trimming at V came to 3 bases and at J to 0 bases, leaving 3 bases not matched to a gene. CDR1 is SGHNT and CDR2 is YYREEE in the germline V gene (reference sequence). The CDR3 runs to 15 residues. In nucleotides, the CDR3 is TGTGCCAGCAGCTCGGGACAGGCTAGCACAGATACGCAGTATTTT. Translated: CASSSGQASTDTQYF.

The J gene is TRBJ1-1, the V gene TRBV6-5, with no clear D. The CDR3 is made up of 13 amino acids. V was cut by 2 bases and J by 1 base, with 5 bases left in between. The germline CDR1 and CDR2 sequences are MNHEY and SVGAGI. The CDR3 spells CASSYGGNTEAFF. As DNA, the CDR3 is TGTGCCAGCAGTTACGGAGGGAACACTGAAGCTTTCTTT.

The rearrangement links TRBV28 to TRBJ2-5; TRBD2 agrees at 8 bases. The CDR3 is 16 amino acids. J lost 1 base, V lost 4 bases, and 8 bases had no gene match. Per germline, CDR1 MDHEN and CDR2 SYDVKM. The CDR3 here is CASSSPAGGIQETQYF. Here the CDR3 DNA reads TGTGCCAGCAGTTCCCCCGCGGGGGGCATCCAAGAGACCCAGTACTTC.

This chain joins TRBV5-6 and TRBJ1-1; D not resolved. The V end was cut by 4 bases, the J end by 5 bases, with 15 bases between. The CDR3 runs to 14 residues. Germline CDR1 SGHDT, CDR2 YYEEEE. CDR3 DNA sequence: TGTGCCAGCAGCCGGGCCGGGCGCGGGACTGAAGCTTTCTTT. It translates to CASSRAGRGTEAFF.

The chain links TRBV19 to TRBJ2-1; 11 bases line up with TRBD2. Germline trimming cut 6 bases from V and 9 bases from J; bases unmatched to any gene: 7. Germline loops: CDR1 LNHDA, CDR2 SQIVND (reference sequence). CDR3 length equals 14 residues. This chain's CDR3 is CASSPASGRSEQFF. The CDR3 DNA reads as TGTGCCAGTAGCCCGGCTAGCGGGAGGAGTGAGCAGTTCTTC. The full variable domain, with the rest looked up from reference TRBV19 and TRBJ2-1, is DGGITQSPKYLFRKEGQNVTLSCEQNLNHDAMYWYRQDPGQGLRLIYYSQIVNDFQKGDIAEGYSVSREKKESFPLTVTSAQKNPTAFYLCASSPASGRSEQFFGPGTRLTVL.

The chain combines TRBV19 with TRBJ2-1; 9 bases fit TRBD1. Per the germline V gene, CDR1 is LNHDA and CDR2 is SQIVND (reference sequence). Germline trimming cut 6 bases from V and 7 bases from J; bases unmatched to any gene: 7. The CDR3 is made up of 14 amino acids. CDR3 nucleotides: TGTGCCAGTAGGCCGGGACAGGGCGGGAATGAGCAGTTCTTC. It codes for CASRPGQGGNEQFF.

This sequence joins TRBV6-6 and TRBJ2-3; the D is unclear. CDR3 length: 14 residues. The germline CDR1 and CDR2 sequences are MNHNY and SVGAGI (reference sequence). With 0 bases removed from V and 3 bases from J, the gap between germline ends came to 7 bases. The DNA of the CDR3 is TGTGCCAGCAGTTACTCGCAGGAGACAGATACGCAGTATTTT. Translation gives CASSYSQETDTQYF.

The V and J genes are TRBV5-1 and TRBJ2-1; TRBD1 is a possible D gene (5 bases). V was clipped by 6 bases and J by 4 bases, with 11 bases between them. Germline V CDR1 and CDR2: SGHRS, YFSETQ. The CDR3 consists of 13 residues. The CDR3 spells CASKVDNYNEQFF. CDR3 nucleotide sequence: TGCGCCAGCAAGGTGGACAATTACAATGAGCAGTTCTTC.

V and J are TRBV9 and TRBJ2-7; 11 bases align to TRBD2. The CDR3 totals 16 residues. Trimming removed 2 bases from V and 2 bases from J; junction bases left unmatched: 6. CDR1 and CDR2 from the germline V gene are SGDLS and YYNGEE. The CDR3 DNA sequence: TGTGCCAGCAGCGTCGGGGGGACTAGCGGTACCTACGAGCAGTACTTC. Translating gives CASSVGGTSGTYEQYF.

A single count supports this clone. The chain uses TRBV13 and TRBJ2-2; TRBD2 agrees at 10 bases. Unmatched junction bases numbered 9, after V lost 5 bases and J lost 0 bases. CDR3 length: 18 amino acids. Germline V lookup: CDR1 PRHDT, CDR2 FYEKMQ (reference sequence). The CDR3 is CASSTIRAGGPNTGELFF. The CDR3 DNA follows: TGTGCCAGCAGCACCATCCGAGCGGGAGGGCCGAACACCGGGGAGCTGTTTTTT.